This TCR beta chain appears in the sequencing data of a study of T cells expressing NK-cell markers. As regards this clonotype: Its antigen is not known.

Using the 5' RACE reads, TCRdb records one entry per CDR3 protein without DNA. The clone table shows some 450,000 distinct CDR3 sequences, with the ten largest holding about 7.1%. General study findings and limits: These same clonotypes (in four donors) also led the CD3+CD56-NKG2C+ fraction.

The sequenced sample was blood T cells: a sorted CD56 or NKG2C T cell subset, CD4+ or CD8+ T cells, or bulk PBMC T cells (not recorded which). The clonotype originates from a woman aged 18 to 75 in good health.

CDR3 region: CASSLREWQHNEKLFF. The rearrangement uses TRBV9 and TRBJ1-4. The length of the CDR3 is 16 residues. Germline loops: CDR1 SGDLS, CDR2 YYNGEE.